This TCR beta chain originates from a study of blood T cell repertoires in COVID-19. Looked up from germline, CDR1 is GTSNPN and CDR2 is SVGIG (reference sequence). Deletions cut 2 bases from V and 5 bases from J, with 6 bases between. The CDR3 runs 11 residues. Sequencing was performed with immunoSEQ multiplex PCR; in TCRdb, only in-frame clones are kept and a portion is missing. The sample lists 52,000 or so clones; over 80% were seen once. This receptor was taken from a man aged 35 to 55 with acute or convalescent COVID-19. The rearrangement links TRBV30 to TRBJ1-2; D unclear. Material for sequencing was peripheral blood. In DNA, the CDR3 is TGTGCCTGGAGTACAAGTTATGGCTACACCTTC. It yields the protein CAWSTSYGYTF.